This record looks at one T cell receptor (beta chain) sequence and its context. Its specificity is not known. This record belongs to a study of T cells in Graves' hyperthyroidism and ophthalmopathy. CDR1 is MDHEN, CDR2 SYDVKM, per germline. V dropped 3 bases and J dropped 6 bases, with 5 bases sitting between them. The CDR3 is 11 residues long. With a duration under 2 months, the hyperthyroidism was newly diagnosed in patients aged 18 to 65. Exclusion of a patient resulted from uncontrolled infection, other autoimmune disease, pregnancy or lactation. Diagnoses used clinical symptoms, serum thyroxine and TRAb, thyroid ultrasound and orbital computed tomography. Findings of the study overall: Blood held most thyroid clonotypes expanded above 0.001 frequency.

RNA transcripts yielded amplified TCR beta CDR3 regions. The study used the HTBI primer set for a first-round RT-PCR of the TCR CDR3. TCRdb processed the multiplex PCR reads anew with MiXCR; each CDR3 protein has one entry. The sample gives about 420,000 distinct CDR3 sequences, 15% to 19% of which show up once; 14% is in the top ten. The chain recombines TRBV28 with TRBJ1-1; D uncertain. This TCR came from a woman aged 18-29 years with Graves' hyperthyroidism. The sample comprised blood. The CDR3 nucleotides are TGTGCCAGCAGTTTTGAATCTGAAGCTTTCTTT. It encodes CASSFESEAFF.